These 18 T cell receptor beta chains came from one sample sequenced in a study of identical twins. TCRdb processed the 5' RACE reads anew with MiXCR; each CDR3 protein has one entry. The sample lists hundreds of thousands of distinct CDR3 sequences, more than 6.5% occurring once. These data are also associated with another study on yellow fever vaccine responses in identical twins.

The sequencing input was memory (CD45RO+) T cells sorted from blood. These TCRs come from a young woman in good health.

This clonotype was recorded a few times. V gene TRBV20-1 combines with J gene TRBJ1-1; D is unclear. V lost 5 bases to trimming and J lost 7 bases, with 11 bases between them. The CDR3 length is 11 residues. Germline V gives CDR1 DFQATT, CDR2 SNEGSKA (reference sequence). CDR3 region: CSAFTAFEAFF. The CDR3 coding sequence is TGCAGTGCTTTCACGGCGTTTGAAGCTTTCTTT.

Many counts were recorded for this clonotype. The gene calls are TRBV20-1 and TRBJ2-2; D is perhaps TRBD2 (5 bases). This CDR3 has 14 amino acids. Germline-derived CDR1 and CDR2 are DFQATT and SNEGSKA (reference sequence). Trimming stripped 2 bases from V and 5 bases from J, with 12 bases between. The CDR3, as DNA: TGCAGTGCTAGACTTACTAGTGTGACCGGGGAGCTGTTTTTT. Its translation: CSARLTSVTGELFF.

There are a few counts of this clonotype. The junction differs from germline at one of its ends, possibly a read error. CDR3 nucleotide sequence: TGTGCTAGCAGCTTAGAGGGCAGGAATTCACCCCTCCACTTT. Translated, it gives CASSLEGRNSPLHF. The chain links TRBV7-7 to TRBJ1-6, with no clear D. Germline V CDR1 and CDR2: SSHAT, FNYEAQ (reference sequence). This CDR3 spans 14 amino acids.

This clonotype was seen many times. V is TRBV25-1 and J is TRBJ2-5; D is undetermined. CDR1 is MGHDK and CDR2 is SYGVNS in the germline V gene. Trimming left V 1 base short and J 0 bases short, with 15 bases between. The length of the CDR3 is 17 residues. CDR3 DNA sequence: TGTGCCAGCAGTGAATCCTTCGCTGGCAGGAACCAAGAGACCCAGTACTTC. It specifies CASSESFAGRNQETQYF.

This clonotype was counted between two and nine times. This chain links TRBV6-2 or TRBV6-3 with TRBJ2-4; 9 bases are a match to TRBD2. CDR3 size: 19 residues. V was pared by 5 bases and J by 2 bases, with 16 bases of the junction left unmatched. Per the germline V gene, CDR1 is MNHEY and CDR2 is SVGEGT. Written as DNA, the CDR3 is TGTGCCAGCAGTCGCCGTGCGAGACTAGCGGAGGGGTCCAAAAACATTCAGTACTTC. This encodes CASSRRARLAEGSKNIQYF.

The J gene is TRBJ2-1, the V gene TRBV20-1; 9 nucleotides align to TRBD1. CDR3 length: 15 residues. V lost 0 bases and J lost 8; bases outside the gene matches: 8. Germline CDR1 DFQATT, CDR2 SNEGSKA (reference sequence). The DNA of the CDR3 is TGCAGTGCTAGAGATTTGGGGACAGGGTACCATGAGCAGTTCTTC. This sequence encodes CSARDLGTGYHEQFF.

This clonotype has more than one count but fewer than ten. The chain joins TRBV9 to TRBJ2-5, with D perhaps being TRBD1 or TRBD2 (6 bases each). V lost 0 bases and J 1 base, leaving 13 bases between the germline ends. The CDR3 sequence is 16 residues long. Germline lookup yields CDR1 SGDLS and CDR2 YYNGEE. Here the CDR3 reads CASSVGSGGGQETQYF. CDR3 sequence (DNA): TGTGCCAGCAGCGTAGGATCCGGGGGCGGCCAAGAGACCCAGTACTTC.

V and J are TRBV4-3 and TRBJ2-5; 10 nucleotides line up with TRBD1. This CDR3 spans 15 amino acids. The V and J ends lost 4 bases and 5 bases, in that order; junction bases with no gene match: 7. Germline CDR1 and CDR2: LGHNA and YSLEER. CDR3 amino acids: CASSPGTGDWETQYF. The CDR3, as DNA: TGCGCCAGCAGCCCAGGGACAGGGGATTGGGAGACCCAGTACTTC.

This clonotype was seen more than once but under ten times. This chain joins TRBV27 and TRBJ2-1, with TRBD1 matching 11 bases. J was trimmed by 8 bases and V by 6 bases; bases with no gene match: 6. This CDR3 contains 14 residues. In germline, CDR1 is MNHEY, CDR2 SMNVEV (reference sequence). CDR3 loop: CASRRDRGSYEQFF. In DNA form, the CDR3 reads TGTGCCAGCAGGAGGGACAGGGGGTCATATGAGCAGTTCTTC.

This chain connects TRBV3-1 to TRBJ2-5; D is unclear. The germline CDR1 and CDR2 sequences are LGHDT and YNNKEL (reference sequence). The CDR3 consists of 13 residues. Trimming cost V 0 bases and J 6 bases, with 8 bases left between them. DNA for the CDR3: TGTGCCAGCAGCCAAGAGTTGGGGAAGACCCAGTACTTC. As protein: CASSQELGKTQYF.

This clonotype was counted between two and nine times. This chain connects TRBV9 to TRBJ1-2; 9 bases fit TRBD1. Germline V gene sequence: CDR1 SGDLS, CDR2 YYNGEE. This CDR3 is built from 15 residues. V trimming: 1 base; J trimming: 2 bases; junction bases outside the gene matches: 3. CDR3 coding DNA: TGTGCCAGCAGCGTAAAACAGGGGGCGAACTATGGCTACACCTTC. Its translation: CASSVKQGANYGYTF.

This clonotype was seen ten or more times. This chain links TRBV11-3 with TRBJ2-1; a possible D gene is TRBD2 (6 bases). The CDR3 loop spans 13 amino acids. V was cut by 7 bases and J by 10 bases, with 17 bases left in between. Germline V gene sequence: CDR1 SGHNT, CDR2 YENEEA. The CDR3 region has the DNA TGTGCCAGCACTTCTCGCGGGAAAAACGAGCAGTTCTTC. Amino acid sequence: CASTSRGKNEQFF.

Many counts were recorded for this clonotype. The V call is TRBV6-5, the J call TRBJ2-3; 8 positions match TRBD2. The CDR3 extends over 15 amino acids. Germline assignment: CDR1 MNHEY and CDR2 SVGAGI. V was clipped by 2 bases and J by 1 base; unmatched bases: 2. CDR3 in DNA: TGTGCCAGCAGTTACCGGCGGGGGGGCACAGATACGCAGTATTTT. Residues: CASSYRRGGTDTQYF.

This clonotype is medium-sized by share. The V call is TRBV28, the J call TRBJ2-7, with 9 bases aligning to TRBD1. The CDR3 sequence is 16 residues long. V shed 7 bases, J shed 4 bases, and the junction held 14 bases outside the gene matches. Germline loops: CDR1 MDHEN, CDR2 SYDVKM. The CDR3 nucleotides read TGTGCCAGCAAGCCCGACCGCCGGGACAGGGCTTACGAGCAGTACTTC. This gives the protein CASKPDRRDRAYEQYF.

This clonotype has more than one count but fewer than ten. V usage is TRBV12-3 or TRBV12-4 and J usage is TRBJ2-2; possibly TRBD2 for D (5 bases). CDR3 length: 14 residues. Trimming stripped 10 bases from V and 0 bases from J, with 12 bases between. Here the CDR3 reads CATRGLANTGELFF. CDR3 DNA: TGTGCCACCAGAGGACTTGCGAACACCGGGGAGCTGTTTTTT.

The V gene is TRBV7-2, the J gene TRBJ2-3, with D perhaps TRBD2 (6 bases). The CDR3 extends over 15 amino acids. The V gene's germline CDR1 is SGHTA and CDR2 FQGNSA. Trimming shortened V by 4 bases and J by 5 bases, and 16 bases separated the two germline ends. This CDR3 is CASSSWGEVGDTQYF. CDR3 DNA sequence: TGTGCCAGCAGCTCCTGGGGGGAGGTGGGAGATACGCAGTATTTT.

J is TRBJ2-7 and V is TRBV6-6, with D possibly TRBD2 on 5 matching bases. The CDR3 is made up of 13 amino acids. Germline loops: CDR1 MNHNY, CDR2 SVGAGI (reference sequence). V gave up 6 bases and J gave up 4 bases, with 13 bases separating them. The CDR3: CASRSLVRYEQYF. The CDR3 nucleotides read TGTGCCAGCAGATCACTAGTCAGGTACGAGCAGTACTTC.

The chain carries TRBV7-9 and TRBJ2-7, with a possible D match to TRBD1 (5 bases). There are 14 residues in the CDR3. The V gene's germline CDR1 is SEHNR and CDR2 FQNEAQ (reference sequence). V was shortened by 6 bases and J by 4 bases, with 16 bases between the two germline ends. For the CDR3, the DNA is TGTGCCAGCAGTCGCCTTGCAGGGTCATACGAGCAGTACTTC. Amino acid sequence: CASSRLAGSYEQYF.